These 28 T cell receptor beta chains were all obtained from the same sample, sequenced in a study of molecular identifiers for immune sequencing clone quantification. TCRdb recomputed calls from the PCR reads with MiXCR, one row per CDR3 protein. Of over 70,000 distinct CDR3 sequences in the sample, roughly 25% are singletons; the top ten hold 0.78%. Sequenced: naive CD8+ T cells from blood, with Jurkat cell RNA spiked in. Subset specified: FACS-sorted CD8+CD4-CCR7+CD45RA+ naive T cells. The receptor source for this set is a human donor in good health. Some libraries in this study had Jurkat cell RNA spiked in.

The CDR3: CASSLDRGGTEAFF. The CDR3 DNA sequence: TGTGCCAGCAGCTTAGATAGGGGCGGCACTGAAGCTTTCTTT. The chain joins TRBV11-2 to TRBJ1-1, with D possibly matching TRBD1 (5 bases). The CDR3 runs to 14 residues. With 0 bases removed from V and 4 bases from J, the gap between germline ends came to 9 bases. CDR1 is SGHAT, CDR2 FQNNGV, per germline.

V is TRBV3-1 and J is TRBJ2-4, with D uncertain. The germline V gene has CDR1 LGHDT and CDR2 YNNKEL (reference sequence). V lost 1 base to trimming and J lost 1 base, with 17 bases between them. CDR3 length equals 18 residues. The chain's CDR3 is CASSQGQLSYGAKNIQYF. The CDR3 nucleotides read TGTGCCAGCAGCCAAGGCCAGCTTAGCTACGGGGCCAAAAACATTCAGTACTTC.

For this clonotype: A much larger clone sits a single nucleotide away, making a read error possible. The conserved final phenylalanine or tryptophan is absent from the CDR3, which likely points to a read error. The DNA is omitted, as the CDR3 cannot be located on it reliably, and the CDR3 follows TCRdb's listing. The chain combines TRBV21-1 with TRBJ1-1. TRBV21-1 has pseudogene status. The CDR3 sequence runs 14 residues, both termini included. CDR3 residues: CASSPSRAWTEAFS.

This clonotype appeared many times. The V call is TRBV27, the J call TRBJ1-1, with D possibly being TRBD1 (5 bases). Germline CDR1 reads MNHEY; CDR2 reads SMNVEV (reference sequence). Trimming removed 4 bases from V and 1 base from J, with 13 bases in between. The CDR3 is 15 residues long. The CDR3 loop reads CASSYSGEGNTEAFF. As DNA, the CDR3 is TGTGCCAGCAGTTACTCGGGGGAGGGGAACACTGAAGCTTTCTTT.

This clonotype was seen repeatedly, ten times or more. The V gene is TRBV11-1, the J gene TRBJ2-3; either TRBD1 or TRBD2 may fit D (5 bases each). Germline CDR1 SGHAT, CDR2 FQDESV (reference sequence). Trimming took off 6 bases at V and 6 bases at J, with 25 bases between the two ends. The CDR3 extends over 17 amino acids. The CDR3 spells CASSGWVGRDPPDTQYF. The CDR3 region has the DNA TGTGCCAGCAGTGGATGGGTGGGCAGGGACCCGCCGGATACGCAGTATTTT.

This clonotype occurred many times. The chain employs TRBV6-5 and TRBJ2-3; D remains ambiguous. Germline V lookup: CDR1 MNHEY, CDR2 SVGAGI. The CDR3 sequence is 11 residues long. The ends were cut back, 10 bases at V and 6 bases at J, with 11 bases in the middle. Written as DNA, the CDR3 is TGTGCCACCAAGTTCGGGGATACGCAGTATTTT. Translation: CATKFGDTQYF.

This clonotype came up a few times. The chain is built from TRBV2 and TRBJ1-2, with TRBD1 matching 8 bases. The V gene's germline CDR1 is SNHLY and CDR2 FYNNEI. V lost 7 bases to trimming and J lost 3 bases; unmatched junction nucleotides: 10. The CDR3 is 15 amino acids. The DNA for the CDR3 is TGTGCCAGCACCCTCGGACAGGGAATGGACTATGGCTACACCTTC. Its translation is CASTLGQGMDYGYTF.

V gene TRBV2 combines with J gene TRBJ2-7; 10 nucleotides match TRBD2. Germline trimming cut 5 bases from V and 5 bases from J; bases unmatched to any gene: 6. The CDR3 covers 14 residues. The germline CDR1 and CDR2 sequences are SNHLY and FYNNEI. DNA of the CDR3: TGTGCCAGCAGTTCCTCTAGCGGGAGTCACGAGCAGTACTTC. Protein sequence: CASSSSSGSHEQYF. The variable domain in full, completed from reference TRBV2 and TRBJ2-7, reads EPEVTQTPSHQVTQMGQEVILRCVPISNHLYFYWYRQILGQKVEFLVSFYNNEISEKSEIFDDQFSVERPDGSNFTLKIRSTKLEDSAMYFCASSSSSGSHEQYFGPGTRLTVT.

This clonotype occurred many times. CDR3 nucleotides: TGTGCCAGTGAGGAAAGACAGGTTTTTTACTCTGGGGCCAACGTCCTGACTTTC. It specifies CASEERQVFYSGANVLTF. The rearrangement links TRBV2 to TRBJ2-6, with D possibly being TRBD1 (6 bases). Germline lookup yields CDR1 SNHLY and CDR2 FYNNEI. The CDR3 has 18 residues. V dropped 9 bases and J dropped 0 bases, with 21 bases sitting between them.

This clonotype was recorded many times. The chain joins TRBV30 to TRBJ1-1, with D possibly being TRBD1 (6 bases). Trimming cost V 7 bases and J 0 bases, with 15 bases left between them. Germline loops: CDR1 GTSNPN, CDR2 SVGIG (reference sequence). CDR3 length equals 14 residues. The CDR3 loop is CASQGWGLNTEAFF. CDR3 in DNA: TGTGCCTCGCAGGGATGGGGGCTGAACACTGAAGCTTTCTTT.

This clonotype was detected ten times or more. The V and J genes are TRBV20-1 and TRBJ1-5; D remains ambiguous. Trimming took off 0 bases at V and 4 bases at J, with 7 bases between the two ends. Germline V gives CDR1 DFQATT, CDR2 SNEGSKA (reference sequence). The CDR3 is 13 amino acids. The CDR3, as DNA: TGCAGTGCTAGAGAATTGGGGAATCAGCCCCAGCATTTT. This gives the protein CSARELGNQPQHF.

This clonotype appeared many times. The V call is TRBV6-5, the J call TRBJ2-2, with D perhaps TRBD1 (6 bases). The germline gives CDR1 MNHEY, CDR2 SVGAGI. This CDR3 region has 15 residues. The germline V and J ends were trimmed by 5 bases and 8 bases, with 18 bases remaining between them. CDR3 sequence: CASSVDTGRRGELFF. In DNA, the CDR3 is TGTGCCAGCAGTGTCGATACAGGGCGTCGGGGGGAGCTGTTTTTT.

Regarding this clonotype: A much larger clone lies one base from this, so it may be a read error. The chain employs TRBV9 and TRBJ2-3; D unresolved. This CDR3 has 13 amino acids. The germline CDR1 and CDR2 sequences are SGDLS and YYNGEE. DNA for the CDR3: TGTGCCAGCAGCGTAGACGGCACAGATCCGCAGTATTTT. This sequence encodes CASSVDGTDPQYF.

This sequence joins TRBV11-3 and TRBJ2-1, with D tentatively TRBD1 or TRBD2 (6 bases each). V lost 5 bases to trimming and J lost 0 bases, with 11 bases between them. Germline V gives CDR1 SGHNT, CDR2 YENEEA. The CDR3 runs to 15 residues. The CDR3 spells CASSPEGDSYNEQFF. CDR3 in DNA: TGTGCCAGCAGCCCGGAGGGGGACTCCTACAATGAGCAGTTCTTC.

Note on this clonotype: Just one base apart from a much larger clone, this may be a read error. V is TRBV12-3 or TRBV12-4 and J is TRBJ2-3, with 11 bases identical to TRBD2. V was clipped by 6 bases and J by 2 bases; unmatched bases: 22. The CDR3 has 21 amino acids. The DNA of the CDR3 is TGTGCCAGCAGCACAATATCGGCCGGGGAACTAGCGGGAGTAAACACAGATACGCAGTATTTT. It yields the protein CASSTISAGELAGVNTDTQYF.

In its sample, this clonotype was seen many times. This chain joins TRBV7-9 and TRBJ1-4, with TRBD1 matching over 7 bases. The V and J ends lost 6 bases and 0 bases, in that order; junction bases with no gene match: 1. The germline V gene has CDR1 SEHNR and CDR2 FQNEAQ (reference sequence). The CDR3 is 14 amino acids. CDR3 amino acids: CASRGTATNEKLFF. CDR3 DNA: TGTGCCAGCAGAGGGACAGCAACTAATGAAAAACTGTTTTTT.

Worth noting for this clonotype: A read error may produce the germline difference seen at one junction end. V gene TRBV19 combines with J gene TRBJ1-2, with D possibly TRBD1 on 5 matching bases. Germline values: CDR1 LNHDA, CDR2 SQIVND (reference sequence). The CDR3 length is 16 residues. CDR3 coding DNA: TGTGCCAGTAGTATAGGGTCTCGAGGGGCTGGGTATGGTTACACCTTC. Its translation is CASSIGSRGAGYGYTF.

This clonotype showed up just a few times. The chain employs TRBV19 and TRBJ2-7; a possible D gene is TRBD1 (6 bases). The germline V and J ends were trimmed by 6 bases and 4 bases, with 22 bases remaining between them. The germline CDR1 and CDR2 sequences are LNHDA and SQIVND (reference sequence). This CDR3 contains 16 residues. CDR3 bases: TGTGCCAGTAGCCCCTTCGACAGGACGTACTCATACGAGCAGTACTTC. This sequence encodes CASSPFDRTYSYEQYF.

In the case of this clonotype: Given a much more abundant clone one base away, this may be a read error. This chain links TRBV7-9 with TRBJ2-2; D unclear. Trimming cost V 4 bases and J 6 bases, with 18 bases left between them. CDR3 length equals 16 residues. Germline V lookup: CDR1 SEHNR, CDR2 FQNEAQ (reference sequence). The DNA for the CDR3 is TGTGCCAGCAGCTCACTGGAGACACGTACTCCCGGGGAGCTGTTTTTT. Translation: CASSSLETRTPGELFF.

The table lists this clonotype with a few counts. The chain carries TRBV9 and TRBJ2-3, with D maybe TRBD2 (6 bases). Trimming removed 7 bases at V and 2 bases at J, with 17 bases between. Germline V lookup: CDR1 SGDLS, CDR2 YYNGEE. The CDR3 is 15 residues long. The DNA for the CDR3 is TGTGCCAGCGGTTCACCGGGACTTAACACAGATACGCAGTATTTT. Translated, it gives CASGSPGLNTDTQYF. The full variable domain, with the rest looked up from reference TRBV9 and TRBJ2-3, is DSGVTQTPKHLITATGQRVTLRCSPRSGDLSVYWYQQSLDQGLQFLIQYYNGEERAKGNILERFSAQQFPDLHSELNLSSLELGDSALYFCASGSPGLNTDTQYFGPGTRLTVL.

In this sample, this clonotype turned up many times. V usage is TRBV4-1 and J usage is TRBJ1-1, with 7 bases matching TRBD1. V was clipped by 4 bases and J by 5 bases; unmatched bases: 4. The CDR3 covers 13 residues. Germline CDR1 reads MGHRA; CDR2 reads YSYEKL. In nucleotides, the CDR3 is TGCGCCAGCAGCCTAGCCAGGGGGACTGAAGCTTTCTTT. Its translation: CASSLARGTEAFF.

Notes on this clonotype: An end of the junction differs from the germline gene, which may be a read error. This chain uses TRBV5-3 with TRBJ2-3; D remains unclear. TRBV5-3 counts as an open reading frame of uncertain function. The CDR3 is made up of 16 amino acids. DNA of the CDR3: TGTGCCAGCAGCTTGGCCGAGTTATATGGTACAGATACGCAGTATTTT. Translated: CASSLAELYGTDTQYF.

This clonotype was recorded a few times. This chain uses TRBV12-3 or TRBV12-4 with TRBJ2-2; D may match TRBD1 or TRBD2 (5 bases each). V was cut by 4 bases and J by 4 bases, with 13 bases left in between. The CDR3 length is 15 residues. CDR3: CASSSTIGGTGELFF. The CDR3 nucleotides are TGTGCCAGCAGTTCTACTATTGGGGGCACCGGGGAGCTGTTTTTT.

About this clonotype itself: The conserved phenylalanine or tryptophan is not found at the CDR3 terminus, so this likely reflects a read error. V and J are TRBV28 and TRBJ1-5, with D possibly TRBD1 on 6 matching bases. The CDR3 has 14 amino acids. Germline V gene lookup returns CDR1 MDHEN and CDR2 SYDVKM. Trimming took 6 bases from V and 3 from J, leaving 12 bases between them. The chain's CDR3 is CASSQDRTNQPQHL. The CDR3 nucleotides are TGTGCCAGCAGCCAAGACAGGACCAATCAGCCCCAGCATCTT.

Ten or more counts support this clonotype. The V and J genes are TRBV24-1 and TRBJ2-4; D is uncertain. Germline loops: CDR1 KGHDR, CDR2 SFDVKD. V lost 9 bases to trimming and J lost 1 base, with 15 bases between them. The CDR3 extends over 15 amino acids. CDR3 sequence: CATPNGRWAKNIQYF. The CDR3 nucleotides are TGTGCCACCCCAAATGGACGGTGGGCCAAAAACATTCAGTACTTC.

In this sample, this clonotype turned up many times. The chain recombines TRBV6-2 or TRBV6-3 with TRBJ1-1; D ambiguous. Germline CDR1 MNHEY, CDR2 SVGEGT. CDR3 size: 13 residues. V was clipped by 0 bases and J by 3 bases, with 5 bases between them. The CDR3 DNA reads TGTGCCAGCAGTTACTCGCTGTACACTGAAGCTTTCTTT. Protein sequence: CASSYSLYTEAFF.

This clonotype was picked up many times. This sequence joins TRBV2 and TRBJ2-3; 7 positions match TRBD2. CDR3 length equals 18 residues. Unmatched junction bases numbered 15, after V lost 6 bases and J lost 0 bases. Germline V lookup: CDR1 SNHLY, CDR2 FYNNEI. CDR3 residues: CASSHALTSVFSTDTQYF. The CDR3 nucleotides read TGTGCCAGCAGCCACGCGCTAACTAGCGTTTTTAGCACAGATACGCAGTATTTT.

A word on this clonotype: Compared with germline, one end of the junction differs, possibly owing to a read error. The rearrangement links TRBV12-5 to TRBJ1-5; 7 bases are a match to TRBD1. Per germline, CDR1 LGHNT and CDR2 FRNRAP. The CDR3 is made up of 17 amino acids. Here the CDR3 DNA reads TGTGCTAGTGCCCTCTTTGAGGGGGCGTATAGCAATCGGCCCCAGCATTTT. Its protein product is CASALFEGAYSNRPQHF. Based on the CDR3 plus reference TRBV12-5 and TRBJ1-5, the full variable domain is DARVTQTPRHKVTEMGQEVTMRCQPILGHNTVFWYRQTMMQGLELLAYFRNRAPLDDSGMPKDRFSAEMPDATLATLKIQPSEPRDSAVYFCASALFEGAYSNRPQHFGDGTRLSIL.